The 10 T cell receptor beta chains in this list originate from one sample, sequenced in a study of blood T cell repertoires in COVID-19. Using immunoSEQ multiplex PCR, the repertoire was profiled, and TCRdb retains in-frame clones only, with some absent. Here the sample spans tens of thousands of clones, roughly 90% being singletons. Sequences were obtained from peripheral blood. All receptors derive from an elderly woman with COVID-19, enrolled during active disease.

For the CDR3, the DNA is TGTGCCAGCAGCTCGAGGAGACTAGTGAGCATTCAGTACTTC. It codes for CASSSRRLVSIQYF. The rearrangement joins TRBV7-2 to TRBJ2-4, with D possibly matching TRBD2 (6 bases). V was trimmed by 4 bases and J by 9 bases, leaving 16 bases between them. In germline, CDR1 is SGHTA, CDR2 FQGNSA. The CDR3 covers 14 residues.

This sequence joins TRBV12-3 or TRBV12-4 and TRBJ2-7, with D unresolved. Between the trimmed V and J ends, which lost 2 bases and 4 bases, there was a span of 6 bases. This CDR3 contains 12 residues. CDR3 protein: CASSLIRYEQYF. As DNA, the CDR3 is TGTGCCAGCAGTTTAATCAGATACGAGCAGTACTTC.

The chain recombines TRBV3-1 (or the pseudogene TRBV3-2) with TRBJ1-1; TRBD1 might be the D (6 bases). The CDR3 totals 14 residues. Trimming took off 1 base at V and 10 bases at J, with 16 bases between the two ends. Per the germline V gene, CDR1 is LGHDT and CDR2 is YNNKEL (reference sequence). Here the CDR3 reads CASSQAGAILGAFF. The CDR3 nucleotides are TGTGCCAGCAGCCAAGCAGGGGCCATTTTGGGAGCTTTCTTT.

This clone appeared once. The chain recombines TRBV18 with TRBJ2-3; 8 bases align to TRBD2. Per germline, CDR1 KGHSH and CDR2 LQKENI. Trimming took 2 bases from V and 2 from J; bases not matched to a gene: 6. There are 16 residues in the CDR3. The CDR3 loop reads CASSPGGLALTDTQYF. The CDR3 nucleotides read TGTGCCAGCTCACCAGGCGGACTAGCCCTCACAGATACGCAGTATTTT.

This clone was observed once. J is TRBJ2-4 and V is TRBV19; D perhaps matches TRBD1 (6 bases). There are 17 residues in the CDR3. Trimming removed 7 bases at V and 4 bases at J, with 23 bases between. Germline CDR1 reads LNHDA; CDR2 reads SQIVND (reference sequence). DNA of the CDR3: TGTGCCAGTAACGGGCCACAGGGTCTTGGGGCTAAAAACATTCAGTACTTC. This sequence encodes CASNGPQGLGAKNIQYF.

The rearrangement uses TRBV10-2 and TRBJ2-3, with TRBD1 matching over 9 bases. CDR1 and CDR2 (germline): WSHSY, SAAADI. The junction had 22 bases not matched to a gene; V was cut back by 6 bases and J by 0 bases. This CDR3 is 21 amino acids long. In DNA form, the CDR3 reads TGCGCCAGCAGGACGCTCCTTGGGACAGGGAGCGATGGAGGAAGCACAGATACGCAGTATTTT. Translated: CASRTLLGTGSDGGSTDTQYF.

V gene TRBV2 combines with J gene TRBJ2-7; 12 nucleotides agree with TRBD1. V was pared by 4 bases and J by 7 bases, with 5 bases of the junction left unmatched. Per germline, CDR1 SNHLY and CDR2 FYNNEI. This CDR3 contains 14 residues. CDR3 in amino acids: CASSVGQGAGEQYF. The CDR3 bases are TGTGCCAGCAGTGTGGGACAGGGGGCGGGTGAGCAGTACTTC. The full variable domain, in which reference TRBV2 and TRBJ2-7 provide the parts outside the CDR3, is EPEVTQTPSHQVTQMGQEVILRCVPISNHLYFYWYRQILGQKVEFLVSFYNNEISEKSEIFDDQFSVERPDGSNFTLKIRSTKLEDSAMYFCASSVGQGAGEQYFGPGTRLTVT.

V and J are TRBV4-1 and TRBJ1-2, with D tentatively TRBD1 (6 bases). The CDR3 covers 14 residues. Trimming cost V 2 bases and J 5 bases, with 12 bases left between them. CDR1 is MGHRA, CDR2 YSYEKL, per germline. CDR3 coding DNA: TGCGCCAGCAGCCAAACAGGGATGAAATATGGCTACACCTTC. Amino acid sequence: CASSQTGMKYGYTF.

The chain has TRBV5-4 and TRBJ2-7; 7 bases agree with TRBD1. The CDR3 loop spans 13 amino acids. J was trimmed by 4 bases and V by 0 bases; bases with no gene match: 1. Germline lookup yields CDR1 SGHNT and CDR2 YYREEE (reference sequence). The CDR3 region is CASSLETGYEQYF. CDR3 DNA sequence: TGTGCCAGCAGCTTGGAGACAGGGTACGAGCAGTACTTC.

This clone was detected once. The rearrangement links TRBV6-6 to TRBJ2-1; 10 nucleotides align to TRBD2. V lost 4 bases, J lost 6 bases, and 6 bases stayed unmatched. The germline gives CDR1 MNHNY, CDR2 SVGAGI (reference sequence). CDR3 size: 15 residues. CDR3 nucleotides: TGTGCCAGCAGTTTTAAGCGGGGGGGCGGCAATGAGCAGTTCTTC. The encoded protein is CASSFKRGGGNEQFF.